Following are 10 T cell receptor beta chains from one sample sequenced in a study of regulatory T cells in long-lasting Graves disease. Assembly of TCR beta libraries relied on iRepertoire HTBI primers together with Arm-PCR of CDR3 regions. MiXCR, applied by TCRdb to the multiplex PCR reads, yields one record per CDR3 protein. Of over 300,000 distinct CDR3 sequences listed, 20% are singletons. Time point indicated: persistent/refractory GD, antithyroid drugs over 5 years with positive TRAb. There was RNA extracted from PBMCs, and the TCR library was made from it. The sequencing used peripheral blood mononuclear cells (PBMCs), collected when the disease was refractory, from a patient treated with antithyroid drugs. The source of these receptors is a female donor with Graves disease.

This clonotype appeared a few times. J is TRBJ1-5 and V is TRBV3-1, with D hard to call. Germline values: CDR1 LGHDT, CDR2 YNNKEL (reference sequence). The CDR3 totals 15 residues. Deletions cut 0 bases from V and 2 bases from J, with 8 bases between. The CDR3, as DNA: TGTGCCAGCAGCCAAGATCCCGGGGGCAATCAGCCCCAGCATTTT. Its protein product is CASSQDPGGNQPQHF. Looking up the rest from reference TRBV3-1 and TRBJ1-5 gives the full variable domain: DTAVSQTPKYLVTQMGNDKSIKCEQNLGHDTMYWYKQDSKKFLKIMFSYNNKELIINETVPNRFSPKSPDKAHLNLHINSLELGDSAVYFCASSQDPGGNQPQHFGDGTRLSIL.

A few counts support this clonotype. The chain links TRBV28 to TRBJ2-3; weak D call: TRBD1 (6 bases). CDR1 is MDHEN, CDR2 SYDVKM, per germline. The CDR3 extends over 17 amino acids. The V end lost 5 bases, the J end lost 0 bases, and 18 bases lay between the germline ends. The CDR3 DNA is TGTGCCAGCAGTGCCTACATCCAGGGGCTGAGCACAGATACGCAGTATTTT. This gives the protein CASSAYIQGLSTDTQYF.

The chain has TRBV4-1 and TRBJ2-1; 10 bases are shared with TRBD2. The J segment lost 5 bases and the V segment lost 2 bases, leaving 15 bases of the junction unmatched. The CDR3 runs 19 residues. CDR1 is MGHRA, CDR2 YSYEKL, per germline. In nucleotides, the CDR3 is TGCGCCAGCAGCCAATCCCCAACGGCCCTAGCGGGAGCCGACAATGAGCAGTTCTTC. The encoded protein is CASSQSPTALAGADNEQFF.

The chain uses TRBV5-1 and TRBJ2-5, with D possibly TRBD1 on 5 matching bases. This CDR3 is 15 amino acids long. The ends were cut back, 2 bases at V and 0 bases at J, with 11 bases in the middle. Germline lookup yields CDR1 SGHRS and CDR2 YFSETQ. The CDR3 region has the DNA TGCGCCAGCAGCTTCCAGACAGCGTACCAAGAGACCCAGTACTTC. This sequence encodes CASSFQTAYQETQYF.

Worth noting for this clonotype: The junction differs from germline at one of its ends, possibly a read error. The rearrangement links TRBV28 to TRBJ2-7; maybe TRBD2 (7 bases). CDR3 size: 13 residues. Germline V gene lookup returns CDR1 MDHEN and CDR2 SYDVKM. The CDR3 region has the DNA TGTGCCAGCAGGGGGGGGCCCTCCTACGAGCAGCACTTC. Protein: CASRGGPSYEQHF.

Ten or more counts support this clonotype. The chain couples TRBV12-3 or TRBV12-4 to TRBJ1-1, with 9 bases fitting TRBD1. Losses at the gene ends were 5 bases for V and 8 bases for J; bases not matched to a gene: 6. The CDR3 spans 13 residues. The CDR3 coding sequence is TGTGCCAGCAGTCGTTCCGGGACAGGGGAAGCTTTCTTT. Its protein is CASSRSGTGEAFF.

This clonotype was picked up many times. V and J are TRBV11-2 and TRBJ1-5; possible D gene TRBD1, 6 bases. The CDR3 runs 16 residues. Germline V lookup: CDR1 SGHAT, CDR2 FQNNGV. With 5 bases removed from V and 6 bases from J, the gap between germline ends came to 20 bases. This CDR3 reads CASSPGRGGRSQPQHF. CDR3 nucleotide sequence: TGTGCCAGCAGCCCCGGCCGGGGGGGCAGGTCTCAGCCCCAGCATTTT. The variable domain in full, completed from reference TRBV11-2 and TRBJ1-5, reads EAGVAQSPRYKIIEKRQSVAFWCNPISGHATLYWYQQILGQGPKLLIQFQNNGVVDDSQLPKDRFSAERLKGVDSTLKIQPAKLEDSAVYLCASSPGRGGRSQPQHFGDGTRLSIL.

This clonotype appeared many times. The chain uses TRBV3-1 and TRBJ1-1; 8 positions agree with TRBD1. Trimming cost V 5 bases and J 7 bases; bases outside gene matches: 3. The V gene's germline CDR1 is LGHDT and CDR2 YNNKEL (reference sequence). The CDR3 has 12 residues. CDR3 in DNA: TGTGCCAGCAGCTTCGGACAGGGTGAAGCTTTCTTT. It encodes CASSFGQGEAFF.

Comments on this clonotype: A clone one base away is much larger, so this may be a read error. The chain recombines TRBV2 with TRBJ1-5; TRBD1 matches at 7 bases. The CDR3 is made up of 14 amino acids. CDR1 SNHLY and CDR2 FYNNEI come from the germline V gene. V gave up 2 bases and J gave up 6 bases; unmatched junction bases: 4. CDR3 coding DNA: TGTGCCAGCAGTGAATGGAGGGACAGTCAGCCCCAGCATTTT. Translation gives CASSEWRDSQPQHF.

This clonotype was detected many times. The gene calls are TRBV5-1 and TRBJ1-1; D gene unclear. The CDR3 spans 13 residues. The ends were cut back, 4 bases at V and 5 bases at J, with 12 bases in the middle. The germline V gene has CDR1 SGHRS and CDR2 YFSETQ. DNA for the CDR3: TGCGCCAGCAGCCCTTCCGTAAGGACTGAAGCTTTCTTT. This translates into CASSPSVRTEAFF.